The entry that follows covers one T cell receptor beta chain sequence. This clone was counted a single time. Its antigen remains undetermined. No base quality information exists; no much larger clone differs at one position. TCRbeta CDR3 regions were amplified from genomic DNA by means of the immunoSEQ Assay, a bias-controlled multiplex PCR. The published analysis was carried out like this. The number of nucleated cells in each sample was estimated from the amplification of reference gene primers within the assay. To quantify the absolute abundance of each unique TCRbeta CDR3 rearrangement, sequence reads were collapsed and filtered. Productive Simpson clonality was computed per sample as the square root of Simpson's diversity index over productive rearrangements. TCRdb took this table from immuneACCESS and kept in-frame rearrangements with V and J called. Such tables lack part of the clones; where checked against another copy, unresolved V genes explain under half of the gap, and the rest is unexplained. V, J and clone size derive from that table, while D and trimming were established from the DNA sequence. This sample has approximately 200,000 clones in its table, and 75% to 90% of those were observed once. Around 3.8% of the sample comes from the top ten.

CDR1 and CDR2 (MGHRA, YSYEKL) derive from the germline V gene. The CDR3 contains 17 residues, cysteine and phenylalanine counted. Solely the CDR3 DNA is kept, with 51 bases framed from the first base. Cut back by 1 base and 8 bases, the V and J ends lie 20 bases apart. This entry comes from a study of blood T cell repertoires in COVID-19 (dated by TCRdb to about 2020). Background on the whole study: Samples from collaborators originated in the United States, Italy and Spain and spanned both the acute and convalescent phases of COVID-19. The prospective study material was composed of cDNA or gDNA derived from T cells, B-cell-depleted T cells, or PBMCs. The dataset comprised deeply sampled blood TCRbeta repertoires from subjects exposed to, actively infected with, or recovered from COVID-19. A freely available public database, intended as a resource for researchers studying the immune response to SARS-CoV-2, is where the repertoires were released. Samples were obtained from the ongoing ImmuneRACE study (first 160 participants) and from 950 to 1,500 subjects provided by 6 global collaborators. A de-identified subject ID, COVID-19 status, age in years and sex were almost always included in the sample metadata. Where available, HLA class I and class II types were taken from metadata supplied by the sample provider and were not determined by assay-based typing.

The paper as a whole reports these results and caveats: The quantity of clinical and demographic metadata differed by source and by participant and was supplied without curation.

In the prospective study, participants were roughly 18 to 100 years old, resided in fewer than 25 geographic areas of the United States, and were enrolled through a virtual design. To assign participants to cohorts, the prospective study relied on clinical history that participants themselves reported in a screening survey and a study questionnaire. Exposed participants had been in contact with someone with a PCR-confirmed or clinician-diagnosed COVID-19 case within 2 weeks of study entry. In the prospective study, whole blood, serum and a nasopharyngeal or oropharyngeal swab were collected from each participant by mobile phlebotomists. Additional blood draws and questionnaires over an approximately 2-month period could optionally be provided by prospective study participants. Before DNA extraction, blood samples from the prospective study were shipped at room temperature or frozen.

The clonotype comes from a woman aged 25-40 years who had been exposed to COVID-19. The sequenced material came from PBMCs or T cells enriched from blood (not recorded which). The rearranged segments are TRBV4-1 and TRBJ2-2; perhaps TRBD2 is the D gene, with 6 bases matching. The CDR3 has the sequence CASSQGLWSGRGGELFF. At the DNA level, the sequence is TGCGCCAGCAGCCAAGGGTTGTGGTCCGGGAGAGGGGGGGAGCTGTTTTTT.